These 30 T cell receptor beta chains came from one sample sequenced in a study of blood T cell repertoires in COVID-19. Repertoires were generated with immunoSEQ multiplex PCR, while TCRdb's copy carries only in-frame clones and drops some. The top ten hold around 6.3% of the sample, which has 230,000 or so clones, more than 75% seen once. Sample: PBMCs or T cells enriched from blood (not recorded which). The receptors derive from a woman aged 50 to 60 who had been exposed to COVID-19.

This clone occurred a few times. J is TRBJ1-2 and V is TRBV6-5; perhaps TRBD1 as D (5 bases). Germline V gene sequence: CDR1 MNHEY, CDR2 SVGAGI. This CDR3 is 15 amino acids long. The V and J ends lost 4 bases and 4 bases respectively, with 16 bases between them. The CDR3 DNA follows: TGTGCCAGCAGTTTGGGATCAGGGTTCCGCTATGGCTACACCTTC. As protein: CASSLGSGFRYGYTF.

V gene TRBV19 combines with J gene TRBJ1-2; a weak D match, TRBD1 (5 bases). Germline CDR1 reads LNHDA; CDR2 reads SQIVND (reference sequence). This CDR3 region has 11 residues. Trimming stripped 3 bases from V and 7 bases from J, with 6 bases between. For the CDR3, the DNA is TGTGCCAGTAGTATGCAGGGTGGCTACACCTTC. Its translation: CASSMQGGYTF.

The chain uses TRBV29-1 and TRBJ2-5; 8 nucleotides match TRBD2. The germline V gene encodes CDR1 SQVTM and CDR2 ANQGSEA. The CDR3 runs to 13 residues. With V trimmed by 7 bases and J by 4 bases, 8 bases remained unmatched. The CDR3 spells CSASGTRAETQYF. The DNA of the CDR3 is TGCAGCGCATCCGGGACTAGGGCAGAGACCCAGTACTTC.

The V and J genes are TRBV2 and TRBJ2-1; D may be TRBD2 (5 bases). The CDR3 has 13 residues. V gave up 5 bases and J gave up 8 bases, with 13 bases separating them. In germline, CDR1 is SNHLY, CDR2 FYNNEI. The CDR3 DNA is TGTGCCAGCAGTCTACTAGGCAGTCATGAGCAGTTCTTC. Translated: CASSLLGSHEQFF.

This clone was recorded once. This chain connects TRBV6-5 to TRBJ1-3; D is unresolved. V lost 5 bases to trimming and J lost 2 bases, with 10 bases between them. In germline, CDR1 is MNHEY, CDR2 SVGAGI. This CDR3 spans 14 amino acids. The CDR3 nucleotides are TGTGCCAGCAGTAATAGGAGCCCTGGAAACACCATATATTTT. Translated, it gives CASSNRSPGNTIYF.

This sequence joins TRBV7-8 and TRBJ1-4; tentatively, D is TRBD1 (6 bases). CDR3 length: 15 residues. Germline V gene sequence: CDR1 SGHVS, CDR2 FQNEAQ. V was clipped by 4 bases and J by 8 bases, with 17 bases between them. The CDR3 coding sequence is TGTGCCAGCAGCTCCCGGACAGACTTAGGGGAAAAACTGTTTTTT. Protein sequence: CASSSRTDLGEKLFF.

This chain links TRBV2 with TRBJ1-1; D may be TRBD1 (6 bases). The CDR3 length is 13 residues. The germline V and J ends were trimmed by 6 bases and 3 bases, with 11 bases remaining between them. Germline CDR1 is SNHLY and CDR2 is FYNNEI. CDR3 region: CASRGEGDTEAFF. The CDR3 DNA follows: TGTGCCAGCAGGGGGGAGGGGGACACTGAAGCTTTCTTT. The complete variable domain, with remaining parts taken from reference TRBV2 and TRBJ1-1, reads EPEVTQTPSHQVTQMGQEVILRCVPISNHLYFYWYRQILGQKVEFLVSFYNNEISEKSEIFDDQFSVERPDGSNFTLKIRSTKLEDSAMYFCASRGEGDTEAFFGQGTRLTVV.

This chain links TRBV28 with TRBJ1-5, with 12 positions matching TRBD1. CDR3 size: 19 residues. The germline V gene has CDR1 MDHEN and CDR2 SYDVKM. The V gene end was trimmed by 5 bases and the J gene end by 0 bases; junction bases not matched to a gene: 11. CDR3 coding DNA: TGTGCCAGCAGTCTCCTCCCGGGACAGGGGGCCTATAGCAATCAGCCCCAGCATTTT. It encodes CASSLLPGQGAYSNQPQHF.

The gene calls are TRBV6-5 and TRBJ1-1, with TRBD1 identical over 9 bases. The J segment lost 6 bases and the V segment lost 7 bases, leaving 3 bases of the junction unmatched. Germline CDR1 and CDR2: MNHEY and SVGAGI. The CDR3 covers 12 residues. CDR3 sequence reads: CASIRDRAEAFF. The CDR3 DNA reads TGTGCCAGCATTAGGGACAGGGCTGAAGCTTTCTTT.

This chain connects TRBV6-5 to TRBJ2-3, with D possibly being TRBD2 (5 bases). V lost 8 bases to trimming and J lost 1 base, with 16 bases between them. CDR3 length: 15 amino acids. Germline V lookup: CDR1 MNHEY, CDR2 SVGAGI. The CDR3, as DNA: TGTGCCAGCTGCTTGGGAGCGTGGGGCACAGATACGCAGTATTTT. Translated: CASCLGAWGTDTQYF.

The rearrangement uses TRBV18 and TRBJ2-7, with D unclear. The CDR3 runs 16 residues. Germline V gene lookup returns CDR1 KGHSH and CDR2 LQKENI. V shed 2 bases and J shed 4 bases, with 18 bases lying between them. In DNA form, the CDR3 reads TGTGCCAGCTCACCAGGCCCTACTCCCGGGTCATACGAGCAGTACTTC. Translation: CASSPGPTPGSYEQYF. The full variable domain, completed using reference TRBV18 and TRBJ2-7, is NAGVMQNPRHLVRRRGQEARLRCSPMKGHSHVYWYRQLPEEGLKFMVYLQKENIIDESGMPKERFSAEFPKEGPSILRIQQVVRGDSAAYFCASSPGPTPGSYEQYFGPGTRLTVT.

This clone was seen just once. V and J are TRBV5-1 and TRBJ1-4, with 7 bases that match TRBD1. This CDR3 has 15 residues. Germline V gene sequence: CDR1 SGHRS, CDR2 YFSETQ. The J segment lost 2 bases and the V segment lost 4 bases, leaving 5 bases of the junction unmatched. The CDR3 DNA follows: TGCGCCAGCAGCCTCTCACAGGGGACTAATGAAAAACTGTTTTTT. Its translation: CASSLSQGTNEKLFF.

The genes are TRBV6-5 and TRBJ2-1, with TRBD1 as a possible D gene (6 bases). CDR1 is MNHEY and CDR2 is SVGAGI in the germline V gene. The CDR3 length is 14 residues. V dropped 0 bases and J dropped 10 bases, with 13 bases sitting between them. The CDR3 sequence is CASSYSVARGEQFF. The CDR3 bases are TGTGCCAGCAGTTACTCTGTAGCCAGGGGAGAGCAGTTCTTC.

This clone was detected only a few times. This chain links TRBV15 with TRBJ1-5; TRBD1 might be the D (5 bases). The V gene's germline CDR1 is LNHNV and CDR2 YYDKDF (reference sequence). V shed 0 bases and J shed 4 bases, with 10 bases lying between them. CDR3 size: 15 residues. CDR3 nucleotide sequence: TGTGCCACCAGCAGAGATGGGGCTGGTAATCAGCCCCAGCATTTT. It translates to CATSRDGAGNQPQHF.

The chain has TRBV7-2 and TRBJ1-2; D is unresolved. CDR1 SGHTA and CDR2 FQGNSA come from the germline V gene. The CDR3 runs to 15 residues. Trimming removed 0 bases from V and 3 bases from J, with 11 bases in between. In nucleotides, the CDR3 is TGTGCCAGCAGCTTAGCGGTCGGTCGGGACTATGGCTACACCTTC. This gives the protein CASSLAVGRDYGYTF.

CDR3 loop: CASKLLGSYEQYF. The CDR3 DNA reads TGTGCCAGCAAGTTGTTGGGGAGCTACGAGCAGTACTTC. V is TRBV6-5 and J is TRBJ2-7; D is possibly TRBD2 (5 bases). The germline gives CDR1 MNHEY, CDR2 SVGAGI. Trimming removed 7 bases from V and 3 bases from J, with 13 bases in between. The length of the CDR3 is 13 residues.

The J gene is TRBJ2-7, the V gene TRBV6-5; TRBD1 matches at 7 bases. CDR1 is MNHEY and CDR2 is SVGAGI in the germline V gene. V trimming: 8 bases; J trimming: 0 bases; junction bases outside the gene matches: 1. This CDR3 has 12 residues. The CDR3 DNA reads TGTGCCAGCGGGGACAGCTCCTACGAGCAGTACTTC. The encoded protein is CASGDSSYEQYF.

The count of this clone is one. V gene TRBV18 combines with J gene TRBJ1-1; D is perhaps TRBD1 (6 bases). The CDR3 runs 18 residues. Germline-derived CDR1 and CDR2 are KGHSH and LQKENI. With 2 bases removed from V and 0 bases from J, the gap between germline ends came to 19 bases. The CDR3 protein is CASSPAVIAGTMNTEAFF. For the CDR3, the DNA is TGTGCCAGCTCACCAGCGGTAATTGCCGGGACAATGAACACTGAAGCTTTCTTT.

This clone was seen a few times. The chain recombines TRBV15 with TRBJ2-7, with TRBD2 matching over 7 bases. Looked up from germline, CDR1 is LNHNV and CDR2 is YYDKDF (reference sequence). V lost 5 bases, J lost 6 bases, and 13 bases stayed unmatched. The CDR3 totals 15 residues. The CDR3, as DNA: TGTGCCACCAGCCGGGGCGGGGGATCCTCAGCCGAGCAGTACTTC. Its protein product is CATSRGGGSSAEQYF.

V gene TRBV5-5 combines with J gene TRBJ1-5; D is possibly TRBD1 (6 bases). Deletions cut 4 bases from V and 0 bases from J, with 23 bases between. Germline CDR1 and CDR2: SGHKS and YYEKEE (reference sequence). The CDR3 totals 19 residues. CDR3 in amino acids: CASSPSDLLGAYSNQPQHF. CDR3 coding DNA: TGTGCCAGCAGCCCCTCTGACTTATTGGGGGCCTATAGCAATCAGCCCCAGCATTTT.

This clone appeared once. The V call is TRBV4-2, the J call TRBJ2-7; D gene uncertain. The CDR3 loop spans 13 amino acids. Germline values: CDR1 LGHNA, CDR2 YNFKEQ. Trimming removed 0 bases from V and 2 bases from J, with 5 bases in between. Here the CDR3 DNA reads TGTGCCAGCAGCCAAGAGTTAGCCTACGAGCAGTACTTC. Its protein product is CASSQELAYEQYF.

The rearrangement uses TRBV5-4 and TRBJ1-2; TRBD1 agrees at 7 bases. The germline V gene has CDR1 SGHNT and CDR2 YYREEE (reference sequence). After removal of 4 bases from V and 4 bases from J, the junction contained 13 bases not matched to a gene. CDR3 length: 16 residues. The CDR3 protein is CASSPPGTALSYGYTF. CDR3 nucleotide sequence: TGTGCCAGCAGCCCCCCCGGGACAGCACTTTCCTATGGCTACACCTTC.

This chain uses TRBV4-2 with TRBJ1-6, with a tentative D call TRBD1 (5 bases). This CDR3 has 15 amino acids. Trimming left V 1 base short and J 3 bases short, with 7 bases between. Per germline, CDR1 LGHNA and CDR2 YNFKEQ. The CDR3 DNA sequence: TGTGCCAGCAGCCAAGCAGACAGCTATAATTCACCCCTCCACTTT. The encoded protein is CASSQADSYNSPLHF.

The chain combines TRBV4-3 with TRBJ1-1; 9 bases fit TRBD1. Germline V gives CDR1 LGHNA, CDR2 YSLEER. V was pared by 2 bases and J by 12 bases, with 7 bases of the junction left unmatched. The CDR3 runs 13 residues. CDR3 coding DNA: TGCGCCAGCAGCCAACGTACCGGGACAGGGTCTTTCTTT. Encoded protein: CASSQRTGTGSFF.

The chain joins TRBV4-2 to TRBJ2-7; D remains ambiguous. V was clipped by 8 bases and J by 4 bases, with 12 bases between them. The CDR3 loop spans 12 amino acids. Germline V gene data show CDR1 as LGHNA and CDR2 as YNFKEQ. CDR3 nucleotide sequence: TGTGCCAGCGGGTTCGACATGTACGAGCAGTACTTC. Amino acids: CASGFDMYEQYF.

This clone appeared a single time. The chain is built from TRBV5-1 and TRBJ2-7, with 7 bases matching TRBD1. Losses at the gene ends were 4 bases for V and 5 bases for J; bases not matched to a gene: 12. CDR1 and CDR2 from the germline V gene are SGHRS and YFSETQ. The CDR3 contains 15 residues. In nucleotides, the CDR3 is TGCGCCAGCAGCGTGACCGACAGGGATAAAGACGAGCAGTACTTC. The encoded protein is CASSVTDRDKDEQYF.

This clone was seen only once. V gene TRBV3-1 (or the pseudogene TRBV3-2) combines with J gene TRBJ2-2; 9 bases match TRBD2. Germline V gene data show CDR1 as LGHDT and CDR2 as YNNKEL (reference sequence). J lost 5 bases, V lost 4 bases, and 14 bases had no gene match. CDR3 length equals 18 residues. The chain's CDR3 is CASSRPGTSWGRTGELFF. The CDR3, as DNA: TGTGCCAGCAGCCGGCCCGGGACTAGCTGGGGAAGGACCGGGGAGCTGTTTTTT.

In this sample, this clone turned up once. The CDR3 region is CSVGRGVGYEQYF. The CDR3 region has the DNA TGCAGCGTTGGCAGGGGGGTGGGCTACGAGCAGTACTTC. The J gene is TRBJ2-7, the V gene TRBV29-1; perhaps TRBD1 as D (7 bases). This CDR3 region has 13 residues. The germline V gene encodes CDR1 SQVTM and CDR2 ANQGSEA. Trimming took 4 bases from V and 3 from J, leaving 13 bases between them.

The genes are TRBV19 and TRBJ1-1; 7 positions agree with TRBD1. V shed 5 bases and J 0 bases; nucleotides not matched to a gene: 12. The CDR3 runs 17 residues. The germline gives CDR1 LNHDA, CDR2 SQIVND (reference sequence). The CDR3 nucleotides read TGTGCCAGTAGTCGATCCAAGTCGGGACAGCTGAACACTGAAGCTTTCTTT. Amino acid sequence: CASSRSKSGQLNTEAFF.

The V call is TRBV12-3 or TRBV12-4, the J call TRBJ1-2; D ambiguous. Trimming shortened V by 6 bases and J by 5 bases, and 13 bases separated the two germline ends. The CDR3 has 13 residues. The CDR3 loop is CASSGSGRYGYTF. In DNA form, the CDR3 reads TGTGCCAGCAGCGGGTCTGGGAGGTATGGCTACACCTTC.